The clone carrying this TCR beta chain has a handful of counts. The sample belongs to a study of blood T cell repertoires in COVID-19. Turning to the study itself: The United States, Italy and Spain were the sources of the acute and convalescent COVID-19 samples. In each case, the material was cDNA or gDNA derived from T cells, B-cell-depleted T cells, or PBMCs.

The junction had 4 bases not matched to a gene; V was cut back by 2 bases and J by 6 bases. The CDR3 sequence is 15 residues long. Germline CDR1 reads LGHDT; CDR2 reads YNNKEL (reference sequence). Clones were sequenced by immunoSEQ multiplex PCR, and TCRdb holds only the in-frame ones, with some missing. The data hold tens of thousands of clones, with roughly 90% observed a single time. The chain carries TRBV3-1 (or the pseudogene TRBV3-2) and TRBJ1-4; 9 bases agree with TRBD1. The TCR comes from a man in his forties or fifties with acute or convalescent COVID-19. Sequences were obtained from peripheral blood. In DNA, the CDR3 is TGTGCCAGCAGCCAACTAACAGGGGGCGATGAAAAACTGTTTTTT. Its protein product is CASSQLTGGDEKLFF.